This T cell receptor (beta chain) was profiled in a study of blood T cell repertoires in COVID-19. Study context: In each case, the material was cDNA or gDNA derived from T cells, B-cell-depleted T cells, or PBMCs.

Per the original data handling: For nucleated cells, counts were estimated from reference gene primer amplification. Some clones are missing from TCRdb's copy, which holds only in-frame ones; the method was immunoSEQ multiplex PCR. The D gene and trimming were derived from the DNA, and the V and J assignments and clone size from that table. The data show approximately 250,000 clones, roughly nine tenths seen once. The CDR3 contains 16 residues. Trimming cost V 1 base and J 6 bases, with 18 bases left between them. The germline CDR1 and CDR2 sequences are LGHDT and YNNKEL (reference sequence). V usage is TRBV3-1 (or the pseudogene TRBV3-2) and J usage is TRBJ1-2; tentatively, D is TRBD1 (5 bases). The sequenced sample was peripheral blood. This TCR was recovered from a young man with active or convalescent COVID-19. The CDR3 here is CASSQVEGGRVDGYTF. Written as DNA, the CDR3 is TGTGCCAGCAGCCAAGTGGAGGGCGGCAGGGTCGATGGCTACACCTTC.